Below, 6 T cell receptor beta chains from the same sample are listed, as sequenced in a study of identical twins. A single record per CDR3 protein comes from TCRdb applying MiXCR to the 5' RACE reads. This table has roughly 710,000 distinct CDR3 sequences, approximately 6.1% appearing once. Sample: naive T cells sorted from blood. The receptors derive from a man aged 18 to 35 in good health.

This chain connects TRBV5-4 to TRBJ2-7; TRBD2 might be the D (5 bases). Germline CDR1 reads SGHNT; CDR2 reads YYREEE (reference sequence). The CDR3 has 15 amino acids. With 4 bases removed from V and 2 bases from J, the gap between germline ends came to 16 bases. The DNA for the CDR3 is TGTGCCAGCAGCGGACGGGGTGTTTCAACCTACGAGCAGTACTTC. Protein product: CASSGRGVSTYEQYF.

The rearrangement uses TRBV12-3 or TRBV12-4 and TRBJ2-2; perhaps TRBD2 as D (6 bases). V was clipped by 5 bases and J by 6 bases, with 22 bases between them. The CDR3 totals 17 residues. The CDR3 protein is CASSPIPTSWLPGELFF. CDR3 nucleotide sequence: TGTGCCAGCAGTCCCATACCGACTAGTTGGCTTCCCGGGGAGCTGTTTTTT.

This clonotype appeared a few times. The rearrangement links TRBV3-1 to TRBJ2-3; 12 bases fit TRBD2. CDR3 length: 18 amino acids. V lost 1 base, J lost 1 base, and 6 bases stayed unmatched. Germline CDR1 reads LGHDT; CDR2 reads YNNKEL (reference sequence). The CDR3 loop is CASSQGLAGGPRTDTQYF. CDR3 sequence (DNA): TGTGCCAGCAGCCAAGGGCTAGCGGGAGGGCCCCGCACAGATACGCAGTATTTT.

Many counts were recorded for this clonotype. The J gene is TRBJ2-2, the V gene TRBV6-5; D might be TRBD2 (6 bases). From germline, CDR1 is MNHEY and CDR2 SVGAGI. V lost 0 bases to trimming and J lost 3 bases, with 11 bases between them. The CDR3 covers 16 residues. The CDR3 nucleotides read TGTGCCAGCAGTTACTCTGGGGGGTATGACACCGGGGAGCTGTTTTTT. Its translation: CASSYSGGYDTGELFF.

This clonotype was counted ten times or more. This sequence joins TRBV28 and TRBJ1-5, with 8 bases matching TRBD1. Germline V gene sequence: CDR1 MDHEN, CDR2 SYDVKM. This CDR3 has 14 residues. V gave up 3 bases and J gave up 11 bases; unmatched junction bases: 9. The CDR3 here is CASSLGQELITQHF. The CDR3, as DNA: TGTGCCAGCAGTTTGGGACAGGAGCTAATCACCCAGCATTTT.

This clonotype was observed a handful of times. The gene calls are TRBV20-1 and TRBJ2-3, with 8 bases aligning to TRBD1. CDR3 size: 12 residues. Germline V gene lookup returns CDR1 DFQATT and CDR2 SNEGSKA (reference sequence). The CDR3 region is CSGQGGTDTQYF. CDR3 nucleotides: TGCAGCGGACAGGGTGGCACAGATACGCAGTATTTT.